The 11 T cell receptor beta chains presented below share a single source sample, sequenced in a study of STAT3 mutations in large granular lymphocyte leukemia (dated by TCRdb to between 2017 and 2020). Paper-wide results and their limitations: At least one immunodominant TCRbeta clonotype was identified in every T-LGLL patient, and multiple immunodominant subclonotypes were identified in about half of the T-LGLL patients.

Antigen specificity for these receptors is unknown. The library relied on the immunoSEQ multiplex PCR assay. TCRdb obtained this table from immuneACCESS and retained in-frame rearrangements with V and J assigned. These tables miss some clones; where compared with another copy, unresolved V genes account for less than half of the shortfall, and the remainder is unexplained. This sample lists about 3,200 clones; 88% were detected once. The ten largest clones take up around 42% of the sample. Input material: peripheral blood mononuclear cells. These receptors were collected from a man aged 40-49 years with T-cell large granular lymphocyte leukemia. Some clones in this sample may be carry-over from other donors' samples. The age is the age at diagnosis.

DNA of the CDR3: TGTGCCTGTCCCGCTCGCGGAGGACCATATGGCTACACCTTC. This gives the protein CACPARGGPYGYTF. The genes are TRBV30 and TRBJ1-2; D remains unclear. V was clipped by 6 bases and J by 5 bases, with 19 bases between them. CDR3 length equals 14 residues. Per germline, CDR1 GTSNPN and CDR2 SVGIG (reference sequence).

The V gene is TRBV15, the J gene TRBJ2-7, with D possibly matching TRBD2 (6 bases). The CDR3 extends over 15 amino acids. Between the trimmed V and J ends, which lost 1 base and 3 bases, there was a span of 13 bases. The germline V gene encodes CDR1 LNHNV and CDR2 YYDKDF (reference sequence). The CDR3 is CATSRVPGDSYEQYF. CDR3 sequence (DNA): TGTGCCACCAGCAGAGTTCCGGGAGACAGCTACGAGCAGTACTTC.

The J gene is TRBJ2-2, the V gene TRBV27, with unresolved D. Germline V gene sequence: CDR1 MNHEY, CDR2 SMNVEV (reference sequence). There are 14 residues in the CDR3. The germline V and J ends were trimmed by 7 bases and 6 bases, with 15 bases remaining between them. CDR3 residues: CASTRLPLAGELFF. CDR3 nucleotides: TGTGCCAGCACTAGGCTTCCATTGGCCGGGGAGCTGTTTTTT.

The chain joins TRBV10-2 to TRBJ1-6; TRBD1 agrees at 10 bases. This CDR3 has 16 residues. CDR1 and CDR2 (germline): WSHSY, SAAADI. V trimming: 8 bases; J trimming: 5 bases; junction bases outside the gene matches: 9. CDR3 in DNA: TGCGCCAGCTCCCCGGGACAGGGGTACGATAATTCACCCCTCCACTTT. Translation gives CASSPGQGYDNSPLHF.

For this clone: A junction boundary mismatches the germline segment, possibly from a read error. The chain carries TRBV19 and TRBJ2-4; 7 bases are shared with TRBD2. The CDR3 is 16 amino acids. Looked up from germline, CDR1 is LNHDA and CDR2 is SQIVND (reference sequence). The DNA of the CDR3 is TGTGCCAGTAGTATCGGGTGGGAGGGTCCCAAAAGCATTCAGTACTTC. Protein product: CASSIGWEGPKSIQYF.

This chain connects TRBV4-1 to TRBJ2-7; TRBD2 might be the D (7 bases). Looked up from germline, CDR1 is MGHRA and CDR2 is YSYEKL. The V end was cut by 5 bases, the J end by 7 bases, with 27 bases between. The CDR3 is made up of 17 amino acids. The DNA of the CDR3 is TGCGCCAGCAGCACTCCAAGTGGCGGGGGCGCATTAGAAGAGCAGTACTTC. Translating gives CASSTPSGGGALEEQYF.

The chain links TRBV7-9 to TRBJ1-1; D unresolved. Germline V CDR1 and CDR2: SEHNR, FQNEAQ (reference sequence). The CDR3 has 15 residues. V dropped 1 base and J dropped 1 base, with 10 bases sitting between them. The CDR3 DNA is TGTGCCAGCAGCTTAGGGAGGCGAGGGAACACTGAAGCTTTCTTT. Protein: CASSLGRRGNTEAFF. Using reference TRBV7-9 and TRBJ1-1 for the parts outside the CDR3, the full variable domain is DTGVSQNPRHKITKRGQNVTFRCDPISEHNRLYWYRQTLGQGPEFLTYFQNEAQLEKSRLLSDRFSAERPKGSFSTLEIQRTEQGDSAMYLCASSLGRRGNTEAFFGQGTRLTVV.

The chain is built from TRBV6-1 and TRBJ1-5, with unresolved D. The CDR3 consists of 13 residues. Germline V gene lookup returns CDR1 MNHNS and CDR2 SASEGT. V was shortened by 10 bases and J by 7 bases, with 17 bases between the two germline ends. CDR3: CAISREQKQPQHF. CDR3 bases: TGTGCCATTTCCCGAGAGCAAAAGCAGCCCCAGCATTTT.

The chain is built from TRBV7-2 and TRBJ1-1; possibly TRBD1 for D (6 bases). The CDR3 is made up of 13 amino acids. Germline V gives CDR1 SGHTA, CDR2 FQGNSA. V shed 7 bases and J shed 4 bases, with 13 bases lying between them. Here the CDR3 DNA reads TGTGCCAGCACCCCAGGGGCGGCCACTGAAGCTTTCTTT. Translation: CASTPGAATEAFF.

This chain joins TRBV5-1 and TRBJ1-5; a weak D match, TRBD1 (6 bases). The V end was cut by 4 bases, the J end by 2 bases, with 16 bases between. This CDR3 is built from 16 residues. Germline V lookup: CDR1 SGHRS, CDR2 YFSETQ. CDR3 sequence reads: CASSPGGGGGNQPQHF. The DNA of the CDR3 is TGCGCCAGCAGCCCAGGAGGGGGAGGCGGCAATCAGCCCCAGCATTTT.

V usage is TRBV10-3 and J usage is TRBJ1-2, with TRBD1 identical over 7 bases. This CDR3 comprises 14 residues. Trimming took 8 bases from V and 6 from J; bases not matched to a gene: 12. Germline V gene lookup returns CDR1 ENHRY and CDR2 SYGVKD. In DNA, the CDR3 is TGTGCCATCGGTTATAGTTCACAGGGGAATGGCTACACCTTC. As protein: CAIGYSSQGNGYTF.